This T cell receptor (beta chain) was retrieved from a study of T cells in Graves' hyperthyroidism and ophthalmopathy. The study's findings and limits: Model-based prediction identified ophthalmopathy a median 6.5 months prior to its onset. Researchers found most expanded thyroid clonotypes above 0.001 in blood as well. Ophthalmopathy and stable hyperthyroidism were told apart by a 13 V-J model.

As to this clonotype: As yet, its antigen is unknown.

RNA transcripts gave rise to amplified TCR beta CDR3 regions. The HTBI primer set was used in a first-round RT-PCR of the TCR CDR3. MiXCR was run by TCRdb on the multiplex PCR reads, yielding one entry per CDR3 protein. The sample includes around 620,000 distinct CDR3 sequences, 40% to 55% seen only once; the top ten take 15% to 20%. Clinical symptoms, serum thyroxine, TRAb, thyroid ultrasound and orbital computed tomography informed diagnoses. V shed 5 bases, J shed 10 bases, and the junction held 12 bases outside the gene matches. The CDR3 is made up of 14 amino acids. Germline lookup yields CDR1 MNHEY and CDR2 SVGAGI.

The gene calls are TRBV6-5 and TRBJ1-1, with TRBD1 matching over 8 bases. Sequencing used peripheral blood or thyroid tissue (not recorded which). The clonotype comes from an adult woman with Graves' disease, either hyperthyroidism or ophthalmopathy (not recorded which). The CDR3 sequence is CASSAGTGDRSAFF. Here the CDR3 DNA reads TGTGCCAGCAGTGCCGGGACAGGTGATCGATCAGCTTTCTTT.